The clone carrying this TCR beta chain was seen a few times. The target antigen is unknown. TCRdb reprocessed the RT-PCR reads with MiXCR, giving one entry per CDR3 protein. The table has roughly 500,000 distinct CDR3 sequences, about 15% seen once; the top ten hold roughly 3.1%. Germline CDR1 reads GTSNPN; CDR2 reads SVGIG (reference sequence). This CDR3 region has 16 residues. The V gene lost 4 bases and the J gene lost 1 base, with 19 bases spanning the gap. The data were obtained in a study of response to subunit inactivated influenza vaccine. Study-level findings and limits: Each seasonal flu vaccination may recruit only limited new T cells, authors suggested.

The starting material was CD4+ T cells sorted from PBMCs, obtained about 24 months after vaccination. The V call is TRBV30, the J call TRBJ2-5; D remains unclear. The TCR originated in a man aged 45-69 years who received an inactivated influenza vaccine. The CDR3 protein is CAWIPSDGEPQETQYF. In nucleotides, the CDR3 is TGTGCCTGGATTCCCTCGGACGGAGAACCCCAAGAGACCCAGTACTTC.